This T cell receptor (beta chain) is drawn from a study of shared clonotypes between healthy human individuals. Sequencing was performed with immunoSEQ multiplex PCR; in TCRdb, only in-frame clones are kept and a portion is missing. The profile covers 2,500,000 or so clones, with approximately 92% appearing a single time and under 0.15% taken by the ten largest. The CDR3 is made up of 17 amino acids. Germline V gene lookup returns CDR1 SGHTA and CDR2 FQGNSA. V lost 1 base and J lost 8; bases outside the gene matches: 14. This clone was detected once. The antigen remains unidentified. General study results and limits: Relative to clonotypes present in all four donors, those not shared had lower generation probabilities.

This clonotype was sampled from a man aged 18 to 29 in good health. The rearrangement uses TRBV7-2 and TRBJ2-1; 7 bases agree with TRBD2. Sequences were obtained from naive CD4+ T cells sorted from blood. Documented subset: CD45RA+ positively selected. The DNA for the CDR3 is TGTGCCAGCAGCTTAGTATCTCTAGCGGTCTCCGGCTATGAGCAGTTCTTC. Its protein is CASSLVSLAVSGYEQFF.